This TCR beta chain came from a study of OX40 agonist ivuxolimab in advanced cancers. Study-wide findings and caveats: What antigens the expanded peripheral T cells recognized was never established. Relative to CD4+, CD8+ T cells held more expanded clones on average.

Comments on this clone: Its target is not known.

Germline V gene data show CDR1 as LNHDA and CDR2 as SQIVND (reference sequence). V gave up 2 bases and J gave up 2 bases, with 10 bases separating them. The CDR3 runs to 15 residues. TCRdb's copy holds only in-frame clones and misses some; the assay was immunoSEQ multiplex PCR. The sample records roughly 20,000 clones, around 87% being singletons. The clonotype originates from an adult with an advanced solid tumor such as melanoma, head and neck, liver or kidney cancer. The chain employs TRBV19 and TRBJ1-5; D possibly corresponds to TRBD1 (5 bases). Sequencing was performed on CD4+ or CD8+ T cells sorted from blood, taken in a trial of the OX40 agonist ivuxolimab. The DNA of the CDR3 is TGTGCCAGTAGTATACAGCAGGGAGGCAATCAGCCCCAGCATTTT. It is translated as CASSIQQGGNQPQHF.